This TCR beta chain was recovered during a study of OX40 agonist ivuxolimab in advanced cancers. About the research overall: Over 30% of patients had received prior checkpoint inhibitor therapy.

Here immunoSEQ multiplex PCR was the method, and the copy in TCRdb shows in-frame clones only, minus some. The sample carries over 65,000 clones, around 87% recorded once. Germline loops: CDR1 KGHSH, CDR2 LQKENI. The length of the CDR3 is 15 residues. V was trimmed by 2 bases and J by 2 bases, leaving 13 bases between them. The chain has TRBV18 and TRBJ2-7; no reliable D call. This material consisted of CD4+ or CD8+ T cells sorted from blood, taken in a trial of the OX40 agonist ivuxolimab. The clonotype was recovered from an adult with an advanced solid tumor such as melanoma, head and neck, liver or kidney cancer. DNA for the CDR3: TGTGCCAGCTCACCATTTAGGGTAACCCCCTACGAGCAGTACTTC. Amino acids: CASSPFRVTPYEQYF. The full variable domain, its missing parts supplied by reference TRBV18 and TRBJ2-7, is NAGVMQNPRHLVRRRGQEARLRCSPMKGHSHVYWYRQLPEEGLKFMVYLQKENIIDESGMPKERFSAEFPKEGPSILRIQQVVRGDSAAYFCASSPFRVTPYEQYFGPGTRLTVT.